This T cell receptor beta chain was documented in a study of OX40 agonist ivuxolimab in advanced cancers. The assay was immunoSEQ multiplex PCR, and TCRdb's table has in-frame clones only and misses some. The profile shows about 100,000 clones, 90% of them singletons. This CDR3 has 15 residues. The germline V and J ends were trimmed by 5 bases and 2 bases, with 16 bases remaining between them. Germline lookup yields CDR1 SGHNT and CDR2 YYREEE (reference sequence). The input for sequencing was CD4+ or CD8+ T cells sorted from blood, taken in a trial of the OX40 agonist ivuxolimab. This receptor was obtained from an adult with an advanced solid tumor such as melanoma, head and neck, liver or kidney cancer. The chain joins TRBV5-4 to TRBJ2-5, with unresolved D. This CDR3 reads CASSYEMGTQETQYF. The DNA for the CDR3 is TGTGCCAGCAGTTACGAGATGGGAACGCAAGAGACCCAGTACTTC.